A selection of T cell receptor beta chains follows, all from one sample in a study of blood T cell repertoires in COVID-19. Clones were read by immunoSEQ multiplex PCR, and TCRdb kept only the in-frame ones, dropping some. The table lists 150,000 to 200,000 clones, 80% to 85% of them singletons, with over 10% in the top ten. The specimen sequenced was PBMCs or T cells enriched from blood (not recorded which). The receptors derive from an older woman who had recovered from COVID-19. The CDR3 runs from the conserved cysteine through the conserved F or W. Fields, in order: J gene, clone size, D gene, V gene, CDR3 protein, CDR3 DNA. The D gene is left open where the match is weak. Only some rows state a clone size, as once, few, many or a class for expanded clones.

TRBJ2-3 - - TRBV28 CASSSPLARTQYF TGTGCCAGCAGTTCCCCTCTAGCGAGAACGCAGTATTTT
TRBJ2-2 - - TRBV5-1 CASRKEADTGELFF TGCGCCAGCAGGAAGGAGGCAGACACCGGGGAGCTGTTTTTT
TRBJ1-4 - TRBD1 TRBV25-1 CASSGGQVSSEKLFF TGTGCCAGCAGTGGCGGACAGGTATCTAGCGAAAAACTGTTTTTT
TRBJ1-2 - - TRBV5-1 CASSPRGDEKNGYTF TGCGCCAGCAGCCCCCGGGGGGATGAGAAAAATGGCTACACCTTC
TRBJ2-2 - TRBD1 TRBV5-1 CASSYDRANTGELFF TGCGCCAGCAGTTACGACAGGGCGAACACCGGGGAGCTGTTTTTT
TRBJ2-7 - - TRBV5-6 CASSAGGAEQYF TGTGCCAGCAGCGCCGGTGGGGCCGAGCAGTACTTC
TRBJ1-5 - TRBD1 TRBV27 CASSQQGAGNQPQHF TGTGCCAGCAGTCAACAGGGGGCAGGAAATCAGCCCCAGCATTTT
TRBJ2-2 - - TRBV4-2 CASSQDHPQVPPGELFF TGTGCCAGCAGCCAAGATCACCCCCAGGTGCCTCCGGGGGAGCTGTTTTTT
TRBJ1-3 - TRBD1 TRBV28 CASSAGQAYSGNTIYF TGTGCCAGCAGTGCCGGACAGGCGTACTCTGGAAACACCATATATTTT
TRBJ2-3 - - TRBV28 CASSLPRLGADTQYF TGTGCCAGCAGTTTACCCCGACTAGGAGCAGATACGCAGTATTTT
TRBJ2-7 few TRBD1 TRBV5-6 CASSVTGSLQQYF TGTGCCAGCAGTGTGACAGGGAGTTTGCAGCAGTACTTC
TRBJ2-3 - TRBD2 TRBV28 CASRLAGGTDTQYF TGTGCCAGCAGGTTAGCGGGGGGCACAGATACGCAGTATTTT
TRBJ2-2 - TRBD2 TRBV19 CASSTLAGTSGSNTGELFF TGTGCCAGTAGTACCCTCGCTGGGACTAGCGGGAGCAACACCGGGGAGCTGTTTTTT
TRBJ1-2 - - TRBV3-1/TRBV3-2 CASSQAANYGYTF TGTGCCAGCAGCCAAGCAGCTAACTATGGCTACACCTTC
TRBJ2-2 once - TRBV4-2 CASSQDAGAGDHHVF TGTGCCAGCAGCCAAGACGCGGGGGCAGGCGACCACCATGTTTTT